What follows is one T cell receptor (beta chain) and its context. As yet, its antigen is unknown. Time point given: peripheral blood 6 weeks after treatment start. The data were taken from a study of PD-L1 blockade in urothelial cancer. Study in general: At 6 weeks and at 3 weeks (second dose) after treatment start, blood was analyzed. Median T cell yield per blood sample was over 130,000 cells. Overall study results and limits: Below-median blood TCR clonality before treatment forecast better survival.

Sequencing used immunoSEQ multiplex PCR; TCRdb keeps in-frame clones, though not all of them. The sample records about 48,000 clones, roughly 80% being singletons. The sample in question was PBMCs, obtained around atezolizumab (anti-PD-L1) treatment. The clonotype originates from a man in his 70s with urothelial cancer.

In nucleotides, the CDR3 is TGTGCCAGCAGCTTCCGACCGGGACTAGCGGCATACAATGAGCAGTTCTTC. Translation gives CASSFRPGLAAYNEQFF. This chain connects TRBV11-2 to TRBJ2-1, with 11 bases matching TRBD2. Unmatched junction bases numbered 8, after V lost 3 bases and J lost 4 bases. Per germline, CDR1 SGHAT and CDR2 FQNNGV. This CDR3 region has 17 residues.